This TCR beta chain comes out of a study of blood T cell repertoires in COVID-19. The trim removed 6 bases at V and 9 bases at J, leaving 9 bases unmatched. CDR3 length: 15 residues. Germline CDR1 SNHLY, CDR2 FYNNEI. Original data processing: Reference gene primer amplification gave estimated nucleated cell counts. Data came from immunoSEQ multiplex PCR; TCRdb stores just in-frame clones and leaves some out. V, J and clone size reflect that table, while D and trimming were determined from the DNA. The table shows around 120,000 clones, with 78% occurring only once. The clonotype was recovered from a man in his 70s with acute or convalescent COVID-19. The sample was peripheral blood. The chain recombines TRBV2 with TRBJ1-6; 9 bases are shared with TRBD1. CDR3 sequence: CASRQLRDRVSPLHF. Written as DNA, the CDR3 is TGTGCCAGCAGACAACTCCGGGACAGGGTTTCACCCCTCCACTTT.